Each of the 5 T cell receptor beta chains below was sequenced from the same sample in a study of T cell responses to AZD1222 COVID-19 vaccine (dated by TCRdb to 2020 to 2023). According to the study, the label for this sample's time point signals: baseline before first vaccination. Preparation of the library involved the immunoSEQ multiplex PCR assay. Not all clones reach the TCRdb copy of this immuneACCESS table, which keeps in-frame sequences only. Checked studies attribute under half of the gap to unresolved V genes and leave the rest unexplained. This sample lists 180,000 or so clones; roughly nine tenths were detected once. 1.5% to 2% of the sample goes to the ten largest clones. The input for sequencing was peripheral blood, taken on day 0 of AZD1222 vaccination. The receptors stem from an adult in good health.

The V and J genes are TRBV15 and TRBJ1-1, with TRBD1 as a possible D gene (5 bases). This CDR3 has 13 amino acids. The ends were cut back, 3 bases at V and 5 bases at J, with 10 bases in the middle. Germline values: CDR1 LNHNV, CDR2 YYDKDF (reference sequence). CDR3 coding DNA: TGTGCCACCAGCAGTCAGGGACGAACTGAAGCTTTCTTT. Residues: CATSSQGRTEAFF.

For this clone: The sample holds other DNA sequences that translate to the same CDR3. The genes are TRBV5-1 and TRBJ1-2; D may be TRBD1 (5 bases). Trimming shortened V by 0 bases and J by 3 bases, and 6 bases separated the two germline ends. Looked up from germline, CDR1 is SGHRS and CDR2 is YFSETQ. The CDR3 is 13 residues long. The CDR3 nucleotides read TGCGCCAGCAGCTTGGCGGGGGACTATGGCTACACCTTC. It encodes CASSLAGDYGYTF.

The chain carries TRBV2 and TRBJ2-2; a weak D match, TRBD2 (6 bases). This CDR3 has 15 residues. The germline gives CDR1 SNHLY, CDR2 FYNNEI. The V gene lost 6 bases and the J gene lost 1 base, with 12 bases spanning the gap. The CDR3 region has the DNA TGTGCCAGCAGCGCTTCGGGACTGAACACCGGGGAGCTGTTTTTT. Its translation: CASSASGLNTGELFF.

The V gene is TRBV10-1, the J gene TRBJ2-1; perhaps D is TRBD1 or TRBD2 (5 bases each). The V and J ends lost 2 bases and 0 bases respectively, with 8 bases between them. This CDR3 contains 15 residues. Germline V CDR1 and CDR2: WNHNN, SYGVQD (reference sequence). This CDR3 reads CASSETRGSYNEQFF. CDR3 nucleotide sequence: TGCGCCAGCAGTGAGACTAGGGGCTCCTACAATGAGCAGTTCTTC.

The J gene is TRBJ2-1, the V gene TRBV5-1, with TRBD2 matching over 9 bases. Losses at the gene ends were 5 bases for V and 0 bases for J; bases not matched to a gene: 3. Germline V gene sequence: CDR1 SGHRS, CDR2 YFSETQ. The length of the CDR3 is 15 residues. CDR3 nucleotides: TGCGCCAGCAGGCTAGCGGGAAACTCCTACAATGAGCAGTTCTTC. Translated: CASRLAGNSYNEQFF. Using reference TRBV5-1 and TRBJ2-1 for the parts outside the CDR3, the full variable domain is KAGVTQTPRYLIKTRGQQVTLSCSPISGHRSVSWYQQTPGQGLQFLFEYFSETQRNKGNFPGRFSGRQFSNSRSEMNVSTLELGDSALYLCASRLAGNSYNEQFFGPGTRLTVL.